This T cell receptor beta chain derives from a study of blood T cell repertoires in COVID-19. Whole-study context: The United States, Italy and Spain supplied acute and convalescent COVID-19 samples. Sources were T cells, B-cell-depleted T cells, or PBMCs; the material itself was cDNA or gDNA.

Authors' analysis steps: The authors estimated nucleated cell counts from reference gene primer amplification. Libraries were prepared by immunoSEQ multiplex PCR; TCRdb keeps only in-frame clonotypes and omits some of them. V and J calls and clone size are as listed in that table; D and trimming were resolved from the DNA. The table includes 75,000 or so clones, roughly 85% detected once. Germline V gives CDR1 SGHTA, CDR2 FQGNSA. V gave up 2 bases and J gave up 2 bases; unmatched junction bases: 3. CDR3 length equals 15 residues. The specimen sequenced was peripheral blood. The chain uses TRBV7-2 and TRBJ1-5, with 7 bases identical to TRBD1. The sequence came from a woman of 80 years or more with active or convalescent COVID-19. The CDR3: CASSLKGAGNQPQHF. The CDR3 DNA is TGTGCCAGCAGCTTAAAGGGGGCCGGCAATCAGCCCCAGCATTTT.